The present TCR beta chain was sequenced within a study of spatial heterogeneity in lung cancer. Study at large: Alpha-chain sequences were consistently detected in smaller numbers than beta-chain sequences.

Time point indicated: sample taken at primary tumor resection. Unsorted whole RNA of tumor, nontumor lung or frozen PBMC was sequenced. The donors comprised 70 to 85 untreated early-stage non-small cell lung cancer patients. This clonotype rates as medium-sized. This beta chain is an unintended read in a library built for alpha chains; its size means little. Single TCR cDNA molecules each had their own unique molecular identifier. TCRdb redid the calling of the 5' RACE reads with MiXCR, one entry per CDR3 protein. The profile shows around 10,000 distinct CDR3 sequences, around 4% of them singletons. The CDR3 covers 14 residues. V was pared by 3 bases and J by 6 bases, with 14 bases between.

The source was normal lung tissue next to the tumor, collected at surgery. This TCR came from a male donor with early-stage non-small cell lung cancer. This chain links TRBV12-3 or TRBV12-4 with TRBJ2-5; D is possibly TRBD1 (6 bases). Here the CDR3 reads CASSFPGAPKTQYF. The CDR3 DNA is TGTGCCAGCAGTTTTCCAGGGGCACCGAAGACCCAGTACTTC.